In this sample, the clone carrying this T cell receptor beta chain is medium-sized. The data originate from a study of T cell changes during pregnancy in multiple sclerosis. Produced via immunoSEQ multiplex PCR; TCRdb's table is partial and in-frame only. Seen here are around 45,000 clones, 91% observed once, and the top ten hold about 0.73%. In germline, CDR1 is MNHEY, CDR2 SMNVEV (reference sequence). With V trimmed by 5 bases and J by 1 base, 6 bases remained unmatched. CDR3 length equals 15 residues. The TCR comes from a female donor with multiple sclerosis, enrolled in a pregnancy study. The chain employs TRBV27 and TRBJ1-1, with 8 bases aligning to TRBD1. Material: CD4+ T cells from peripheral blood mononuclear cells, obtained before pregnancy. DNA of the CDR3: TGTGCCAGCAGTCCTTGGACAGGGACGAACACTGAAGCTTTCTTT. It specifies CASSPWTGTNTEAFF.